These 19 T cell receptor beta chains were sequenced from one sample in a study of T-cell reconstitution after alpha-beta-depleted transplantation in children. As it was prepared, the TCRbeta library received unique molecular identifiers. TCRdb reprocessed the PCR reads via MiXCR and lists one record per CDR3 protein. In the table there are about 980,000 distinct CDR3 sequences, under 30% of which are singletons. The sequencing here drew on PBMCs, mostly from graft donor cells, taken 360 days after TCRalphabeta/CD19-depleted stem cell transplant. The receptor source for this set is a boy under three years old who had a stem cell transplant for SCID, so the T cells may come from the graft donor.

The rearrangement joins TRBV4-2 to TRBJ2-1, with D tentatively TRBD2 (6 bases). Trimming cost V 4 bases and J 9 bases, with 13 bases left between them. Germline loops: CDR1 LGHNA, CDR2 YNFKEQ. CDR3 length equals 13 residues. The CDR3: CASSPGLFGEQFF. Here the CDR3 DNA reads TGTGCCAGCAGCCCTGGACTATTCGGTGAGCAGTTCTTC.

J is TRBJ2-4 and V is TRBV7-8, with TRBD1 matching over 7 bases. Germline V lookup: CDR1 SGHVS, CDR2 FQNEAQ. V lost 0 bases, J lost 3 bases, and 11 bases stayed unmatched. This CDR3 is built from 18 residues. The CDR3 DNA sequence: TGTGCCAGCAGCTTAGCTCCCGCGACAGGGTGGGGCAAAAACATTCAGTACTTC. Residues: CASSLAPATGWGKNIQYF.

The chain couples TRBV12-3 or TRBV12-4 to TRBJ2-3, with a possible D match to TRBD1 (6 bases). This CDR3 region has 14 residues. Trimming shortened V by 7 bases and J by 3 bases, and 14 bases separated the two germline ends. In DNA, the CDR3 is TGTGCCAGCAACCTCCGGGACAAAACAGATACGCAGTATTTT. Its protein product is CASNLRDKTDTQYF.

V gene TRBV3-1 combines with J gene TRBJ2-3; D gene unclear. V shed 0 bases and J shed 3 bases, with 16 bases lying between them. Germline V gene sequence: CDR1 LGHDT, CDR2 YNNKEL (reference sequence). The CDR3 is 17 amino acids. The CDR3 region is CASSQDRLPERTDTQYF. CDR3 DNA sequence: TGTGCCAGCAGCCAAGATCGGCTCCCCGAGAGGACAGATACGCAGTATTTT.

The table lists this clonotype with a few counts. CDR3 loop: CASSQDYRVNSPLHF. CDR3 sequence (DNA): TGCGCCAGCAGCCAAGATTACAGGGTTAATTCACCCCTCCACTTT. This chain joins TRBV4-3 and TRBJ1-6; D perhaps matches TRBD1 (6 bases). The CDR3 is made up of 15 amino acids. The germline V gene encodes CDR1 LGHNA and CDR2 YSLEER. The V end lost 0 bases, the J end lost 6 bases, and 9 bases lay between the germline ends.

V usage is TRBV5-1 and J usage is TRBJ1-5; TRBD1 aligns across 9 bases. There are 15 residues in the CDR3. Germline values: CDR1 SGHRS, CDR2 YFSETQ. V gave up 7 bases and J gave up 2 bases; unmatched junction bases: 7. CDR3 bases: TGCGCCAGCCGGACAGGGGTCGGTGGCAATCAGCCCCAGCATTTT. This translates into CASRTGVGGNQPQHF.

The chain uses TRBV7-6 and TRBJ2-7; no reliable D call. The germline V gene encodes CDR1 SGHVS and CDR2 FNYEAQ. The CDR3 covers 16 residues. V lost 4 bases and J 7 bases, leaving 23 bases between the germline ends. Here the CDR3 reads CASSSYSQLGSGEQYF. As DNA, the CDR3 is TGTGCCAGCAGCTCCTACTCACAGTTAGGCAGTGGAGAGCAGTACTTC.

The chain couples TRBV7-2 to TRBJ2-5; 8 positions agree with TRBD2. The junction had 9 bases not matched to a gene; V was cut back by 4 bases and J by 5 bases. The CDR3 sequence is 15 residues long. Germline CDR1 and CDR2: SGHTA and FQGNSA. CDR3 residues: CASSSTAGDGETQYF. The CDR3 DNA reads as TGTGCCAGCAGCTCAACAGCGGGGGACGGGGAGACCCAGTACTTC.

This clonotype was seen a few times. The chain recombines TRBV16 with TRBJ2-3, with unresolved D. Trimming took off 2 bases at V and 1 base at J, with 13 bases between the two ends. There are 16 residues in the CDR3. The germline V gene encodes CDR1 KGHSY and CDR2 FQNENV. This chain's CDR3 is CASSQAPDGGTDTQYF. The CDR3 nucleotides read TGTGCCAGCAGCCAAGCTCCGGACGGAGGCACAGATACGCAGTATTTT.

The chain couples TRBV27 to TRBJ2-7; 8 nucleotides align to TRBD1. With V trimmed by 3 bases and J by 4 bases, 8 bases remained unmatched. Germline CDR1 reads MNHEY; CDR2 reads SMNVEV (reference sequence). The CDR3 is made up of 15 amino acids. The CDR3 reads CASSFGTGPRYEQYF. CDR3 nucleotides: TGTGCCAGCAGTTTCGGGACAGGCCCTCGGTACGAGCAGTACTTC.

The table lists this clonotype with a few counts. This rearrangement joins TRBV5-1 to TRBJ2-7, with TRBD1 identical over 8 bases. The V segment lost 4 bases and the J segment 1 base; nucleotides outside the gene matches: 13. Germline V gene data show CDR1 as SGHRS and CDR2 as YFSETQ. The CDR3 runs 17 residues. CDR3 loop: CASSPAGQGVMSYEQYF. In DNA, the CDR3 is TGCGCCAGCAGCCCCGCCGGACAGGGAGTTATGTCCTACGAGCAGTACTTC.

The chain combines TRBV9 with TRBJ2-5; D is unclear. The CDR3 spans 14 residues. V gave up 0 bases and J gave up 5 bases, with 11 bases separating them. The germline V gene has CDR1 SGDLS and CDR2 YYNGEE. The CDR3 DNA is TGTGCCAGCAGCGTAGGAAGCTCGTCGGAGACCCAGTACTTC. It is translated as CASSVGSSSETQYF.

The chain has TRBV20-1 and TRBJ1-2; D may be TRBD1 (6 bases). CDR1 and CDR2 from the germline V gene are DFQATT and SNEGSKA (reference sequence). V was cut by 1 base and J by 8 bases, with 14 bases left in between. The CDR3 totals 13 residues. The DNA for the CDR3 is TGCAGTGCTAGAGGGGAGGACAGCTGGGGCTACACCTTC. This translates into CSARGEDSWGYTF.

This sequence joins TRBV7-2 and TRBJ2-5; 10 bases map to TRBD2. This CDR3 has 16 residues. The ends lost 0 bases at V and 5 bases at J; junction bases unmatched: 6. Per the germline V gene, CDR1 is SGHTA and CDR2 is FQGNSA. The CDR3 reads CASSLAVAGGRETQYF. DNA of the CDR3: TGTGCCAGCAGCTTAGCGGTAGCGGGGGGCAGGGAGACCCAGTACTTC.

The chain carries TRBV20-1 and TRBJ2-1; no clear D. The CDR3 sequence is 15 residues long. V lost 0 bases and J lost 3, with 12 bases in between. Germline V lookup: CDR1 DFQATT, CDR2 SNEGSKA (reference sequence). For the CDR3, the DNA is TGCAGTGCTAGAGATCCGGCAGACCACTACAATGAGCAGTTCTTC. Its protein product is CSARDPADHYNEQFF.

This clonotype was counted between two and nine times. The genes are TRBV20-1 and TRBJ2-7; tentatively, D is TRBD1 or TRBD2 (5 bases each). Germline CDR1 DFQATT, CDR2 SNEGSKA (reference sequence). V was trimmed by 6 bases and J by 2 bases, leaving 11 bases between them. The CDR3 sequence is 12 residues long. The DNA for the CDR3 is TGCAGTGCAAACCCGGGACCCTACGAGCAGTACTTC. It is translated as CSANPGPYEQYF.

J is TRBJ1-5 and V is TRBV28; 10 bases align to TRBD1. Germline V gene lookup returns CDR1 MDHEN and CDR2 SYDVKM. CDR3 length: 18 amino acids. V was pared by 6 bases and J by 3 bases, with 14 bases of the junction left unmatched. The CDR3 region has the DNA TGTGCCAGCAGCCTCGCCCTAGCCGGGACAGGGGCCAATCAGCCCCAGCATTTT. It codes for CASSLALAGTGANQPQHF.

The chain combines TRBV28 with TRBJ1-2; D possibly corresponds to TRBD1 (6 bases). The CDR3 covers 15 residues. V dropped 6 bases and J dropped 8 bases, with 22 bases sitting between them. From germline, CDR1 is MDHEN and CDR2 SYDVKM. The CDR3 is CASRSTGFSLYGYTF. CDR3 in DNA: TGTGCCAGCAGGTCAACAGGGTTCTCTCTTTACGGCTACACCTTC.

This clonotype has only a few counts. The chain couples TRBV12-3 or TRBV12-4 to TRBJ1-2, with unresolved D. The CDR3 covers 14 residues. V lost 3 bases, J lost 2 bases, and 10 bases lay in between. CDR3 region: CASSFGGVNYGYTF. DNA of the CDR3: TGTGCCAGCAGTTTCGGCGGTGTAAACTATGGCTACACCTTC.